Shown below are 31 T cell receptor beta chains from a single sample sequenced in a study of blood T cell repertoires in COVID-19. Data came from immunoSEQ multiplex PCR; TCRdb stores just in-frame clones and leaves some out. The sample lists about 76,000 clones, about nine tenths occurring once. The sequenced sample was peripheral blood. The receptors were gathered from a woman in her forties or fifties in a cohort sampled during active COVID-19.

The gene calls are TRBV12-5 and TRBJ1-1; 10 nucleotides match TRBD1. J lost 8 bases, V lost 7 bases, and 7 bases had no gene match. The CDR3 covers 13 residues. From germline, CDR1 is LGHNT and CDR2 FRNRAP. CDR3 DNA sequence: TGTGCTAGTGCGGGACAGGGGATGAGCGAAGCTTTCTTT. This codes for CASAGQGMSEAFF.

The V gene is TRBV30, the J gene TRBJ2-7; tentative D call: TRBD1 (5 bases). The V end was cut by 2 bases, the J end by 5 bases, with 10 bases between. Germline CDR1 reads GTSNPN; CDR2 reads SVGIG (reference sequence). The CDR3 sequence is 12 residues long. The CDR3 is CAWSIPRDEQYF. In DNA form, the CDR3 reads TGTGCCTGGAGTATACCCAGGGACGAGCAGTACTTC.

V and J are TRBV28 and TRBJ2-7; D ambiguous. CDR1 MDHEN and CDR2 SYDVKM come from the germline V gene. The CDR3 has 12 residues. V was shortened by 5 bases and J by 4 bases, with 9 bases between the two germline ends. The CDR3 loop is CASSPTPYEQYF. CDR3 sequence (DNA): TGTGCCAGCAGTCCGACTCCTTACGAGCAGTACTTC.

The rearrangement uses TRBV28 and TRBJ2-5; 9 positions agree with TRBD2. V lost 8 bases to trimming and J lost 9 bases; unmatched junction nucleotides: 16. Germline loops: CDR1 MDHEN, CDR2 SYDVKM. The CDR3 length is 15 residues. CDR3 in amino acids: CASSTEVAGERPQYF. The CDR3 DNA reads as TGTGCCAGCTCAACTGAGGTAGCGGGAGAAAGGCCCCAGTACTTC.

The rearrangement joins TRBV13 to TRBJ2-7, with 12 bases aligning to TRBD1. This CDR3 has 15 residues. CDR1 and CDR2 from the germline V gene are PRHDT and FYEKMQ (reference sequence). The ends lost 5 bases at V and 7 bases at J; junction bases unmatched: 9. This CDR3 is CASSHPGQGADEQYF. CDR3 DNA sequence: TGTGCCAGCAGCCATCCGGGACAGGGGGCGGATGAGCAGTACTTC.

V usage is TRBV19 and J usage is TRBJ1-1, with TRBD1 identical over 8 bases. CDR3 length: 13 amino acids. Germline V lookup: CDR1 LNHDA, CDR2 SQIVND (reference sequence). The trim removed 5 bases at V and 4 bases at J, leaving 3 bases unmatched. This chain's CDR3 is CASSSTGVTEAFF. In DNA form, the CDR3 reads TGTGCCAGTAGTTCGACAGGGGTCACTGAAGCTTTCTTT.

The chain employs TRBV2 and TRBJ1-1; D uncertain. Germline lookup yields CDR1 SNHLY and CDR2 FYNNEI. V was clipped by 8 bases and J by 6 bases, with 10 bases between them. The CDR3 is 11 residues long. CDR3 region: CASRSQAEAFF. CDR3 in DNA: TGTGCCAGCCGAAGCCAGGCTGAAGCTTTCTTT. The entire variable domain, with the rest obtained from reference TRBV2 and TRBJ1-1, is as follows: EPEVTQTPSHQVTQMGQEVILRCVPISNHLYFYWYRQILGQKVEFLVSFYNNEISEKSEIFDDQFSVERPDGSNFTLKIRSTKLEDSAMYFCASRSQAEAFFGQGTRLTVV.

V is TRBV12-3 or TRBV12-4 and J is TRBJ2-1; no definite D call. The CDR3 contains 13 residues. The V end was cut by 6 bases, the J end by 4 bases, with 10 bases between. For the CDR3, the DNA is TGTGCCAGCAGCCCCGGAGCTTACAATGAGCAGTTCTTC. Its translation is CASSPGAYNEQFF.

The genes are TRBV11-1 and TRBJ2-3; D is uncertain. The CDR3 is 15 amino acids. The V gene lost 2 bases and the J gene lost 7 bases, with 16 bases spanning the gap. Germline assignment: CDR1 SGHAT and CDR2 FQDESV (reference sequence). Here the CDR3 DNA reads TGTGCCAGCAGCTTAAAGTCAGGCCCTCGGAATACGCAGTATTTT. Encoded protein: CASSLKSGPRNTQYF.

The V and J genes are TRBV30 and TRBJ2-3; 7 bases line up with TRBD1. CDR3 size: 15 residues. The germline V gene has CDR1 GTSNPN and CDR2 SVGIG (reference sequence). The V gene end was trimmed by 0 bases and the J gene end by 0 bases; junction bases not matched to a gene: 3. The CDR3 loop is CAWSVGGGSTDTQYF. For the CDR3, the DNA is TGTGCCTGGAGTGTAGGGGGCGGGAGCACAGATACGCAGTATTTT.

This clone was picked up a small number of times. The chain combines TRBV7-8 with TRBJ1-6; possible D gene TRBD1, 6 bases. Between the trimmed V and J ends, which lost 5 bases and 5 bases, there was a span of 25 bases. CDR3 length: 19 residues. Germline CDR1 reads SGHVS; CDR2 reads FQNEAQ. The CDR3 protein is CASSPRGSYSDGDNSPLHF. The DNA of the CDR3 is TGTGCCAGCAGCCCCAGGGGCAGCTACTCGGATGGGGATAATTCACCCCTCCACTTT. The full variable domain, its missing parts supplied by reference TRBV7-8 and TRBJ1-6, is GAGVSQSPRYKVAKRGQDVALRCDPISGHVSLFWYQQALGQGPEFLTYFQNEAQLDKSGLPSDRFFAERPEGSVSTLKIQRTQQEDSAVYLCASSPRGSYSDGDNSPLHFGNGTRLTVT.

The chain carries TRBV3-1 (or the pseudogene TRBV3-2) and TRBJ2-5; TRBD2 matches at 8 bases. Germline values: CDR1 LGHDT, CDR2 YNNKEL (reference sequence). The length of the CDR3 is 17 residues. Germline trimming cut 4 bases from V and 6 bases from J; bases unmatched to any gene: 16. CDR3 amino acids: CASSPLGGGGSKQTQYF. CDR3 coding DNA: TGTGCCAGCAGCCCCCTAGGTGGCGGGGGGAGCAAACAGACCCAGTACTTC.

The chain links TRBV25-1 to TRBJ2-5, with 8 nucleotides matching TRBD1. CDR1 is MGHDK and CDR2 is SYGVNS in the germline V gene. Trimming cost V 6 bases and J 1 base; bases outside gene matches: 1. This CDR3 has 13 amino acids. CDR3 nucleotide sequence: TGTGCCAGCAGCGGGACAGGCCAAGAGACCCAGTACTTC. It yields the protein CASSGTGQETQYF. Filled out from reference TRBV25-1 and TRBJ2-5, the complete variable domain reads EADIYQTPRYLVIGTGKKITLECSQTMGHDKMYWYQQDPGMELHLIHYSYGVNSTEKGDLSSESTVSRIRTEHFPLTLESARPSHTSQYLCASSGTGQETQYFGPGTRLLVL.

This clone was seen a single time. The V and J genes are TRBV5-1 and TRBJ2-1, with D unclear. V was cut by 6 bases and J by 7 bases, with 17 bases left in between. This CDR3 is built from 14 residues. From germline, CDR1 is SGHRS and CDR2 YFSETQ. The CDR3 coding sequence is TGCGCCAGCATCCCAGGTACCTCTGAAAATGAGCAGTTCTTC. It yields the protein CASIPGTSENEQFF.

V is TRBV7-3 and J is TRBJ2-3; no firm D call. CDR1 and CDR2 from the germline V gene are SGHTA and FQGTGA. This CDR3 contains 15 residues. V lost 2 bases, J lost 5 bases, and 14 bases lay in between. CDR3 sequence reads: CASSLERVSLDTQYF. CDR3 nucleotides: TGTGCCAGCAGCTTAGAACGGGTGTCGCTAGATACGCAGTATTTT.

The V and J genes are TRBV27 and TRBJ1-2, with D perhaps TRBD1 (6 bases). V lost 8 bases to trimming and J lost 7 bases, with 17 bases between them. The CDR3 is 13 amino acids. CDR1 is MNHEY, CDR2 SMNVEV, per germline (reference sequence). The CDR3 DNA reads TGTGCCAGCCGAACTGGGGGGGCGTTTGGCTACACCTTC. Amino acid sequence: CASRTGGAFGYTF.

V gene TRBV13 combines with J gene TRBJ1-6; D may be TRBD1 (6 bases). V was clipped by 0 bases and J by 0 bases, with 9 bases between them. This CDR3 spans 17 amino acids. The germline gives CDR1 PRHDT, CDR2 FYEKMQ (reference sequence). The CDR3 DNA sequence: TGTGCCAGCAGCTTAGGCCAGGGGAGCTCCTATAATTCACCCCTCCACTTT. This sequence encodes CASSLGQGSSYNSPLHF.

The chain combines TRBV5-1 with TRBJ2-7; the D gene is possibly TRBD2 (5 bases). The length of the CDR3 is 14 residues. Germline assignment: CDR1 SGHRS and CDR2 YFSETQ. Trimming cost V 3 bases and J 5 bases, with 15 bases left between them. Here the CDR3 DNA reads TGCGCCAGCAGCTCACGGACTCTTTGGGACGAGCAGTACTTC. Translating it yields CASSSRTLWDEQYF.

The genes are TRBV18 and TRBJ2-7; maybe TRBD2 (6 bases). This CDR3 comprises 14 residues. CDR1 and CDR2 from the germline V gene are KGHSH and LQKENI. Deletions cut 3 bases from V and 1 base from J, with 10 bases between. CDR3 amino acids: CASSPTRGSYEQYF. DNA of the CDR3: TGTGCCAGCTCACCGACGCGGGGATCCTACGAGCAGTACTTC.

CDR3 residues: CASSDDRAHGYTF. Here the CDR3 DNA reads TGTGCCAGCAGTGACGACAGGGCGCATGGCTACACCTTC. This chain joins TRBV2 and TRBJ1-2; 7 nucleotides agree with TRBD1. Trimming cost V 3 bases and J 6 bases; bases outside gene matches: 4. CDR1 SNHLY and CDR2 FYNNEI come from the germline V gene. CDR3 length equals 13 residues.

The table lists this clone with a count of one. The V call is TRBV27, the J call TRBJ1-2; perhaps TRBD1 as D (6 bases). Between the trimmed V and J ends, which lost 2 bases and 8 bases, there was a span of 12 bases. The germline V gene encodes CDR1 MNHEY and CDR2 SMNVEV (reference sequence). This CDR3 contains 13 residues. The CDR3 region is CASSLRGAEGYTF. DNA of the CDR3: TGTGCCAGCAGTTTACGGGGGGCTGAGGGCTACACCTTC.

This sequence joins TRBV3-1 (or the pseudogene TRBV3-2) and TRBJ2-1, with D maybe TRBD2 (5 bases). There are 16 residues in the CDR3. Between the trimmed V and J ends, which lost 3 bases and 5 bases, there was a span of 17 bases. Germline V lookup: CDR1 LGHDT, CDR2 YNNKEL (reference sequence). As DNA, the CDR3 is TGTGCCAGCAGCCAGCCCGACGCGGGTTACAACAATGAGCAGTTCTTC. Its protein is CASSQPDAGYNNEQFF.

The chain carries TRBV19 and TRBJ2-3, with 11 bases lining up with TRBD2. V lost 9 bases, J lost 5 bases, and 7 bases stayed unmatched. The CDR3 length is 14 residues. Germline V gives CDR1 LNHDA, CDR2 SQIVND (reference sequence). As DNA, the CDR3 is TGTGCCAGCTTAGCGGGAGGGCCAAGAGATACGCAGTATTTT. It yields the protein CASLAGGPRDTQYF.

This rearrangement joins TRBV7-2 to TRBJ2-7, with D tentatively TRBD2 (6 bases). The V end was cut by 5 bases, the J end by 5 bases, with 19 bases between. Germline V gives CDR1 SGHTA, CDR2 FQGNSA. The CDR3 runs 15 residues. CDR3 sequence: CASSPGGPQRHEQYF. The DNA of the CDR3 is TGTGCCAGCAGCCCCGGGGGACCCCAGAGGCACGAGCAGTACTTC. Together with reference TRBV7-2 and TRBJ2-7, the CDR3 gives the full variable domain: GAGVSQSPSNKVTEKGKDVELRCDPISGHTALYWYRQSLGQGLEFLIYFQGNSAPDKSGLPSDRFSAERTGGSVSTLTIQRTQQEDSAVYLCASSPGGPQRHEQYFGPGTRLTVT.

J is TRBJ2-1 and V is TRBV7-8, with 9 bases that match TRBD1. The CDR3 covers 18 residues. V was pared by 0 bases and J by 4 bases, with 10 bases of the junction left unmatched. Germline loops: CDR1 SGHVS, CDR2 FQNEAQ. The CDR3 sequence: CASSLARRDRVGYNEQFF. The DNA for the CDR3 is TGTGCCAGCAGCTTAGCTCGGCGGGACAGGGTTGGTTACAATGAGCAGTTCTTC. Based on the CDR3 plus reference TRBV7-8 and TRBJ2-1, the full variable domain is GAGVSQSPRYKVAKRGQDVALRCDPISGHVSLFWYQQALGQGPEFLTYFQNEAQLDKSGLPSDRFFAERPEGSVSTLKIQRTQQEDSAVYLCASSLARRDRVGYNEQFFGPGTRLTVL.

The chain recombines TRBV5-1 with TRBJ2-5; D possibly corresponds to TRBD2 (5 bases). V lost 0 bases and J 5 bases, leaving 14 bases between the germline ends. The V gene's germline CDR1 is SGHRS and CDR2 YFSETQ. The CDR3 covers 15 residues. Here the CDR3 reads CASSLVAISRETQYF. In DNA, the CDR3 is TGCGCCAGCAGCTTGGTAGCGATATCCAGGGAGACCCAGTACTTC.

The CDR3 bases are TGTGCCAGCAGTTCCAGTGCCGAGCAGTACTTC. Translation gives CASSSSAEQYF. The chain joins TRBV12-3 or TRBV12-4 to TRBJ2-7; D is ambiguous. V dropped 4 bases and J dropped 6 bases, with 7 bases sitting between them. This CDR3 is built from 11 residues.

The chain has TRBV27 and TRBJ2-1; 12 bases match TRBD2. The V and J ends lost 2 bases and 8 bases, in that order; junction bases with no gene match: 10. Germline assignment: CDR1 MNHEY and CDR2 SMNVEV (reference sequence). This CDR3 is 17 amino acids long. The CDR3 nucleotides are TGTGCCAGCAGTTTAAGGGCTAGCGGGGGGGGAAGGGATGAGCAGTTCTTC. It yields the protein CASSLRASGGGRDEQFF.

The rearrangement links TRBV19 to TRBJ1-4, with D possibly matching TRBD1 (6 bases). The CDR3 consists of 14 residues. Germline assignment: CDR1 LNHDA and CDR2 SQIVND (reference sequence). Trimming cost V 6 bases and J 5 bases, with 13 bases left between them. CDR3 coding DNA: TGTGCCAGTAGGACTGCGGGGGGCAATGAAAAACTGTTTTTT. Its translation: CASRTAGGNEKLFF. The complete variable domain, with remaining parts taken from reference TRBV19 and TRBJ1-4, reads DGGITQSPKYLFRKEGQNVTLSCEQNLNHDAMYWYRQDPGQGLRLIYYSQIVNDFQKGDIAEGYSVSREKKESFPLTVTSAQKNPTAFYLCASRTAGGNEKLFFGSGTQLSVL.

The CDR3 DNA sequence: TGTGCCAGCAGCAAATTAGCGTCTCAAGAGACCCAGTACTTC. Translating it yields CASSKLASQETQYF. V and J are TRBV21-1 and TRBJ2-5; the table gives TRBD2 as D, unverified against the DNA. TRBV21-1 is marked as a pseudogene. This CDR3 spans 14 amino acids.

The rearrangement uses TRBV18 and TRBJ2-6; TRBD1 agrees at 9 bases. Losses at the gene ends were 5 bases for V and 3 bases for J; bases not matched to a gene: 5. The germline V gene encodes CDR1 KGHSH and CDR2 LQKENI. This CDR3 spans 16 amino acids. CDR3 region: CASSNGQGSGANVLTF. The CDR3 DNA is TGTGCCAGCTCAAACGGACAGGGGAGTGGGGCCAACGTCCTGACTTTC.